The subject of this entry is one TCR beta chain. The CDR3 has 14 amino acids. The V gene's germline CDR1 is SEHNR and CDR2 FQNEAQ (reference sequence). The source of the sample is a study of T cells expressing NK-cell markers. TCRdb reprocessed the 5' RACE reads, with one entry per CDR3 protein and no DNA. The sample holds 400,000 or so distinct CDR3 sequences. The source material was blood T cells: a sorted CD56 or NKG2C T cell subset, CD4+ or CD8+ T cells, or bulk PBMC T cells (not recorded which). The chain carries TRBV7-9 and TRBJ1-2; the TRBD1 assignment by TCRdb is unverifiable without DNA. The receptor comes from a woman aged 50 to 65 in good health. This chain's CDR3 is CASSFPGIRGGYTF.